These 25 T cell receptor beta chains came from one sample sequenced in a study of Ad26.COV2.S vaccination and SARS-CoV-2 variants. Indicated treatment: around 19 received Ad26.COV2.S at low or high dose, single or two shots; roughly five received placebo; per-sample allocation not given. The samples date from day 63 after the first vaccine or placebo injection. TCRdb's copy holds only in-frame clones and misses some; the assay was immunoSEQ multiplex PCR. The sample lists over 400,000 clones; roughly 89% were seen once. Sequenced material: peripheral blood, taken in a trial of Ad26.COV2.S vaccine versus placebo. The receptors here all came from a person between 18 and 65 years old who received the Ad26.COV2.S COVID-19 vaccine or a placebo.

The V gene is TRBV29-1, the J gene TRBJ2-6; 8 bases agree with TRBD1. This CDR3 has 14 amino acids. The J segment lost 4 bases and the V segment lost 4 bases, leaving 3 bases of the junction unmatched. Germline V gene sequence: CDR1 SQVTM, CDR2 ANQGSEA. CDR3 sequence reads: CSVGGTGGANVLTF. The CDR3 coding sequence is TGCAGCGTTGGAGGGACAGGCGGGGCCAACGTCCTGACTTTC.

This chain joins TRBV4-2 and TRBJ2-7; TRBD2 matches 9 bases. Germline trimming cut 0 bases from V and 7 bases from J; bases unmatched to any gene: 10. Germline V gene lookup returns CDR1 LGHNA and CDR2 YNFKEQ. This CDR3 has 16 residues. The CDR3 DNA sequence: TGTGCCAGCAGCCAAGATGGTAGCGGGGGTTCGTGGGAGCAGTACTTC. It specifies CASSQDGSGGSWEQYF.

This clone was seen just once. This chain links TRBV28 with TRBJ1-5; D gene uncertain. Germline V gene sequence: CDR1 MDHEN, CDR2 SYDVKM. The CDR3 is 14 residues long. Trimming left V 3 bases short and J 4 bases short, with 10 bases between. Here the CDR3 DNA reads TGTGCCAGCAGTTTGTTGGCGGGAAATCAGCCCCAGCATTTT. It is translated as CASSLLAGNQPQHF.

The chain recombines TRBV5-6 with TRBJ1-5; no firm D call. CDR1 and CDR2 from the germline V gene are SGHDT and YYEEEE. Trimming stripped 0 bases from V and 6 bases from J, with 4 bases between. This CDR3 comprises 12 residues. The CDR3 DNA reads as TGTGCCAGCAGCTTGGTAGGTCAGCCCCAGCATTTT. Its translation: CASSLVGQPQHF.

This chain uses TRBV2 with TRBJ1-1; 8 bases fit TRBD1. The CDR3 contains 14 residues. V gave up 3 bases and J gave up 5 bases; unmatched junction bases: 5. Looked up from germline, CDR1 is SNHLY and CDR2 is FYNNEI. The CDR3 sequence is CASSDRTGRTEAFF. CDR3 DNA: TGTGCCAGCAGTGACCGGACAGGGCGGACTGAAGCTTTCTTT.

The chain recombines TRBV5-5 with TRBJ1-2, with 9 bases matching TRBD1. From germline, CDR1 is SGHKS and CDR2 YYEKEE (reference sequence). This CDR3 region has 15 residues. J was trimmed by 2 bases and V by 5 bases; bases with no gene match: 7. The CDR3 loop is CASRAGTGTNYGYTF. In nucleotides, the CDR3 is TGTGCCAGCAGGGCCGGGACAGGGACCAACTATGGCTACACCTTC.

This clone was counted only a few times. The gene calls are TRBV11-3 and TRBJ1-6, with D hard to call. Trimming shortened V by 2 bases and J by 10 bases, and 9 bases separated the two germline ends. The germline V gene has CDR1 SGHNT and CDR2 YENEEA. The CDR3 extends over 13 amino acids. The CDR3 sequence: CASSLFRGSPLHF. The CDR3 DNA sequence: TGTGCCAGCAGCTTATTCCGGGGATCACCCCTCCACTTT.

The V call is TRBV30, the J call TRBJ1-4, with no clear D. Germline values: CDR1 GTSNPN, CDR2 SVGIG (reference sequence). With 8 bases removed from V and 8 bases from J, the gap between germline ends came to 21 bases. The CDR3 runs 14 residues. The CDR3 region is CAGSDSQLAEKLFF. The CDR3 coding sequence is TGTGCCGGTTCCGATTCTCAGCTAGCGGAAAAACTGTTTTTT.

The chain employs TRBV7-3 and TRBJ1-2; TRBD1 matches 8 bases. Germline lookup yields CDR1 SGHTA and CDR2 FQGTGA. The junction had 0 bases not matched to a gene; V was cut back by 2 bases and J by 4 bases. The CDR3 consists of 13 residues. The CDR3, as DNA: TGTGCCAGCAGCTTAGGACAGGGCTATGGCTACACCTTC. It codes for CASSLGQGYGYTF.

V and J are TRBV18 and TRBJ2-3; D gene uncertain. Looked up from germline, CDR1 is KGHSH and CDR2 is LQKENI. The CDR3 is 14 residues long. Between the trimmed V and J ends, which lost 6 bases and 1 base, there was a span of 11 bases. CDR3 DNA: TGTGCCAGCTCGCTAAGATGGGGCACAGATACGCAGTATTTT. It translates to CASSLRWGTDTQYF.

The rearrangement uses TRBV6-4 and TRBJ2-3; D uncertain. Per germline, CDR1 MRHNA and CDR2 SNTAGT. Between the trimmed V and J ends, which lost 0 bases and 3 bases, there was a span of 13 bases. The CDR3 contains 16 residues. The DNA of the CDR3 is TGTGCCAGCAGTGACTCAATCACCGCACGGACAGATACGCAGTATTTT. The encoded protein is CASSDSITARTDTQYF.

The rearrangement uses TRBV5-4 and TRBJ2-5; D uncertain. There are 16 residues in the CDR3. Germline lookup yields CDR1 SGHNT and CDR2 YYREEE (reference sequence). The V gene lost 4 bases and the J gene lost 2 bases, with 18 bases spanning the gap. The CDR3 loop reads CASSHGPNSLQETQYF. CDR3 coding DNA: TGTGCCAGCAGCCACGGCCCCAACTCTTTACAAGAGACCCAGTACTTC.

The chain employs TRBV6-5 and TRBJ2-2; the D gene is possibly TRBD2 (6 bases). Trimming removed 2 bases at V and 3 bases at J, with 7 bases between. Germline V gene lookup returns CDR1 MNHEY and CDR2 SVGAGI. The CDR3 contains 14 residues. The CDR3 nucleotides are TGTGCCAGCAGTTACGCTAGCGACACCGGGGAGCTGTTTTTT. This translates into CASSYASDTGELFF.

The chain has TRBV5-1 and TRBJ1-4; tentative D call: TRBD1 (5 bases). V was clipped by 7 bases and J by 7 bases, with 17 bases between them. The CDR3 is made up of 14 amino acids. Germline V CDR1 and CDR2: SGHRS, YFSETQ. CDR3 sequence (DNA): TGCGCCAGCCAACCTTTAACCGGGGGTGAAAAACTGTTTTTT. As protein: CASQPLTGGEKLFF.

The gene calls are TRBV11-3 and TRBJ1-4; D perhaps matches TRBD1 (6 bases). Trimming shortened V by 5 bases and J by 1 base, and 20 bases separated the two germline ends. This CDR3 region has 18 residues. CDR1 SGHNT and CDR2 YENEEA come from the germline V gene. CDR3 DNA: TGTGCCAGCAGCCTCCCAAGGAGGGGGGTAAGAACTAATGAAAAACTGTTTTTT. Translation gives CASSLPRRGVRTNEKLFF. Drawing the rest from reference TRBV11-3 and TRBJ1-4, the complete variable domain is EAGVVQSPRYKIIEKKQPVAFWCNPISGHNTLYWYLQNLGQGPELLIRYENEEAVDDSQLPKDRFSAERLKGVDSTLKIQPAELGDSAVYLCASSLPRRGVRTNEKLFFGSGTQLSVL.

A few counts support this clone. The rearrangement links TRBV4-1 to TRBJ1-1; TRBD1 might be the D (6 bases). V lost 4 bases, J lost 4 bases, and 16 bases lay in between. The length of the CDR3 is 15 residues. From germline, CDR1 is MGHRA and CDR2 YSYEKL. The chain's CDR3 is CASSPRRGALTEAFF. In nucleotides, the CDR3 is TGCGCCAGCAGCCCGAGGCGGGGGGCCCTCACTGAAGCTTTCTTT.

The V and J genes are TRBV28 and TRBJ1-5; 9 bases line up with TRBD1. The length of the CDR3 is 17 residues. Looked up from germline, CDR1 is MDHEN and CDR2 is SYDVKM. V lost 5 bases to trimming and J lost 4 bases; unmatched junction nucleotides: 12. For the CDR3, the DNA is TGTGCCAGCAGTCCCGCCGAACGGACAGGGGTAAATCAGCCCCAGCATTTT. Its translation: CASSPAERTGVNQPQHF.

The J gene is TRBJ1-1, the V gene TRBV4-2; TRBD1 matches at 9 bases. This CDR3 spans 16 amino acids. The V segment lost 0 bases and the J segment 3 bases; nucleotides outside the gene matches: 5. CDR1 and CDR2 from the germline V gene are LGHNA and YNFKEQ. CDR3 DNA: TGTGCCAGCAGCCAAGAAGGGACAGGGACGGACACTGAAGCTTTCTTT. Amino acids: CASSQEGTGTDTEAFF.

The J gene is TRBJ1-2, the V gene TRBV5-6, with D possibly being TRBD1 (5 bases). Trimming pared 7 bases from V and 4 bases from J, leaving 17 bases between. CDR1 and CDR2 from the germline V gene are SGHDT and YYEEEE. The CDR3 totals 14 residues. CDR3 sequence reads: CASEISGQGYGYTF. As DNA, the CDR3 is TGTGCCAGCGAAATATCAGGGCAGGGCTATGGCTACACCTTC.

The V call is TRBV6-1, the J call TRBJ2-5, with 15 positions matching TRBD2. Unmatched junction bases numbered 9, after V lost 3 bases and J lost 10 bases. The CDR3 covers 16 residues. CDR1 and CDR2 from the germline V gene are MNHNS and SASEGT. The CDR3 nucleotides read TGTGCCAGCAGTGACCGACCGGGACTAGCGGGGGGCCGCCAGTACTTC. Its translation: CASSDRPGLAGGRQYF.

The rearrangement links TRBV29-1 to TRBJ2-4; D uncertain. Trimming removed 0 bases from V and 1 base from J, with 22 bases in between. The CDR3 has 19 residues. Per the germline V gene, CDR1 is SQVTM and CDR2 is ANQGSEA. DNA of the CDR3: TGCAGCGTTGAAGATTTGGTGGCTCGCTATGGTTACGCCAAAAACATTCAGTACTTC. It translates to CSVEDLVARYGYAKNIQYF.

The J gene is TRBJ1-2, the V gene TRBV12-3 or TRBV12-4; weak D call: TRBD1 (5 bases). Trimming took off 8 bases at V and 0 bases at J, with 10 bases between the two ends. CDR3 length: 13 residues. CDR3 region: CASGRGSNYGYTF. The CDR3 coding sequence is TGTGCCAGCGGACGGGGGTCTAACTATGGCTACACCTTC.

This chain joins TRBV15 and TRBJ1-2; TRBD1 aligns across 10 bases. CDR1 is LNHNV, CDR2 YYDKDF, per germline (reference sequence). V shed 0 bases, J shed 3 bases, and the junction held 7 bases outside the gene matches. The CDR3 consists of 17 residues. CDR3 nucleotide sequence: TGTGCCACCAGCAGAGATAAAAGGACAGGGGGTTACTATGGCTACACCTTC. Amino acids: CATSRDKRTGGYYGYTF.

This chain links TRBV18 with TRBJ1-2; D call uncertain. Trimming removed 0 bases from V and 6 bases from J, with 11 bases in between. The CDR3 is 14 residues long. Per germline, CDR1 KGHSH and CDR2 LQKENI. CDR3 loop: CASSPPRQLDGYTF. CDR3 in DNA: TGTGCCAGCTCACCACCGCGCCAACTCGATGGCTACACCTTC.

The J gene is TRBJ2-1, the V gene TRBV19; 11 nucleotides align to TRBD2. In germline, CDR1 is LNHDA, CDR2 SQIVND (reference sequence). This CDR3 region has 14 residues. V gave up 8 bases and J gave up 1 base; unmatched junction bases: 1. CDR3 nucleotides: TGTGCCAGTCGACTAGCGGGGTCCTACAATGAGCAGTTCTTC. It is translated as CASRLAGSYNEQFF.